The TCR beta chain described here comes from a study of beta chain features in type 1 diabetes. Study-wide results and limits: People with Type 1 diabetes carried modestly yet significantly shorter TCRB CDR3s in all four CD4+ subsets.

Regarding this clone: Its target is not known.

The investigators reverse transcribed all of the isolated RNA, so they sequenced expressed TCRB transcripts. Measured with immunoSEQ multiplex PCR; TCRdb has only the in-frame clones, and not every one. The sample comprises 40,000 or so clones, roughly 70% of which are singletons, and 2% to 2.5% rests with the top ten. The source material was Tregs from blood. The receptor was derived from a woman between 18 and 29 years old with type 1 diabetes.

The CDR3 region is CASSPGQGNEKLFF. The CDR3 DNA reads as TGTGCCAGCAGCCCGGGACAGGGGAATGAAAAACTGTTTTTT. V is TRBV7-9 and J is TRBJ1-4, with 10 bases that match TRBD1. There are 14 residues in the CDR3. From germline, CDR1 is SEHNR and CDR2 FQNEAQ (reference sequence). V was pared by 5 bases and J by 5 bases, with 2 bases of the junction left unmatched. Full variable domain (remainder filled in from reference TRBV7-9 and TRBJ1-4): DTGVSQNPRHKITKRGQNVTFRCDPISEHNRLYWYRQTLGQGPEFLTYFQNEAQLEKSRLLSDRFSAERPKGSFSTLEIQRTEQGDSAMYLCASSPGQGNEKLFFGSGTQLSVL.